This T cell receptor (beta chain) was captured by sequencing in a study of T cells in Graves' hyperthyroidism and ophthalmopathy. Whole-study results and caveats: Ophthalmopathy stood apart from stable hyperthyroidism in a 13 V-J model. Blood also held most thyroid clonotypes expanded beyond 0.001.

This CDR3 comprises 14 residues. Germline loops: CDR1 SGHDT, CDR2 YYEEEE. After removal of 5 bases from V and 7 bases from J, the junction contained 5 bases not matched to a gene. This clonotype has more than one count but fewer than ten. Its antigen remains unknown. Amplified TCR beta CDR3 regions derived from RNA transcripts. In the first-round RT-PCR of the TCR CDR3, the HTBI primer set was used. One entry per CDR3 protein, called by TCRdb with MiXCR from the multiplex PCR reads. The repertoire holds some 650,000 distinct CDR3 sequences, with roughly 15% as singletons. Uncontrolled infection, other autoimmune disease, pregnancy or lactation led to exclusion. 10 ml of fresh peripheral blood supplied the PBMCs.

The V gene is TRBV5-6, the J gene TRBJ1-6; the match to TRBD1 covers 8 bases. Sequences were obtained from blood. The receptor was isolated from a woman between 40 and 55 years old with Graves' ophthalmopathy. DNA of the CDR3: TGTGCCAGCAGATCGACAGGGGTCAATTCACCCCTCCACTTT. This sequence encodes CASRSTGVNSPLHF.